The 16 T cell receptor beta chains below were found in one sample sequenced in a study of blood T cell repertoires in COVID-19. Profiled with immunoSEQ multiplex PCR; TCRdb holds only in-frame clones, not every one. The sample holds some 270,000 clones, 85% to 95% seen once. Sequenced material: PBMCs or T cells enriched from blood (not recorded which). The receptor set was obtained from a man between 40 and 49 years old who had been exposed to COVID-19.

The gene calls are TRBV12-5 and TRBJ2-1; a possible D gene is TRBD2 (6 bases). The germline gives CDR1 LGHNT, CDR2 FRNRAP. The ends were cut back, 0 bases at V and 1 base at J, with 13 bases in the middle. The CDR3 consists of 17 residues. The CDR3 spells CASGLVIAADSYNEQFF. In DNA form, the CDR3 reads TGTGCTAGTGGTTTGGTAATAGCGGCTGATTCCTACAATGAGCAGTTCTTC.

CDR3 in amino acids: CASSLGRVNTEAFF. CDR3 nucleotides: TGTGCCAGCAGCTTGGGGAGGGTGAACACTGAAGCTTTCTTT. The V gene is TRBV7-9, the J gene TRBJ1-1; the D is unclear. V shed 3 bases and J shed 0 bases, with 8 bases lying between them. The CDR3 covers 14 residues. Germline loops: CDR1 SEHNR, CDR2 FQNEAQ (reference sequence). Combining the CDR3 with reference TRBV7-9 and TRBJ1-1 gives the whole variable domain DTGVSQNPRHKITKRGQNVTFRCDPISEHNRLYWYRQTLGQGPEFLTYFQNEAQLEKSRLLSDRFSAERPKGSFSTLEIQRTEQGDSAMYLCASSLGRVNTEAFFGQGTRLTVV.

The V and J genes are TRBV29-1 and TRBJ1-1; no firm D call. The V gene lost 1 base and the J gene lost 3 bases, with 12 bases spanning the gap. This CDR3 spans 14 amino acids. Germline V gene data show CDR1 as SQVTM and CDR2 as ANQGSEA. CDR3: CSVEGGRQYTEAFF. CDR3 in DNA: TGCAGCGTTGAAGGAGGGCGCCAGTACACTGAAGCTTTCTTT. The variable domain in full, completed from reference TRBV29-1 and TRBJ1-1, reads SAVISQKPSRDICQRGTSLTIQCQVDSQVTMMFWYRQQPGQSLTLIATANQGSEATYESGFVIDKFPISRPNLTFSTLTVSNMSPEDSSIYLCSVEGGRQYTEAFFGQGTRLTVV.

The genes are TRBV28 and TRBJ2-5; tentative D call: TRBD2 (6 bases). Germline V lookup: CDR1 MDHEN, CDR2 SYDVKM. Trimming cost V 4 bases and J 3 bases, with 21 bases left between them. The CDR3 length is 17 residues. The chain's CDR3 is CASSWDEPTSIKETQYF. The CDR3 DNA sequence: TGTGCCAGCAGTTGGGACGAACCGACTAGTATCAAAGAGACCCAGTACTTC.

This chain uses TRBV7-2 with TRBJ1-2; D gene ambiguous. The germline CDR1 and CDR2 sequences are SGHTA and FQGNSA. Deletions cut 4 bases from V and 5 bases from J, with 14 bases between. The CDR3 contains 14 residues. CDR3 DNA sequence: TGTGCCAGCAGCTCCCAACGAACAGCTTATGGCTACACCTTC. It specifies CASSSQRTAYGYTF.

This chain joins TRBV19 and TRBJ2-7, with 8 bases aligning to TRBD2. CDR1 LNHDA and CDR2 SQIVND come from the germline V gene (reference sequence). The CDR3 covers 20 residues. Trimming removed 1 base from V and 6 bases from J; junction bases left unmatched: 23. CDR3 loop: CASSIALRGGRTNEEVEQYF. In DNA, the CDR3 is TGTGCCAGTAGTATAGCACTACGAGGCGGGAGGACCAACGAAGAGGTCGAGCAGTACTTC.

The chain carries TRBV29-1 and TRBJ2-6; D uncertain. The V gene lost 3 bases and the J gene lost 4 bases, with 16 bases spanning the gap. Germline V gene data show CDR1 as SQVTM and CDR2 as ANQGSEA. The CDR3 length is 16 residues. The DNA of the CDR3 is TGCAGCGTTGATTTAATACGCGAATCCGGGGCCAACGTCCTGACTTTC. Amino acid sequence: CSVDLIRESGANVLTF.

The genes are TRBV7-2 and TRBJ2-3; possibly TRBD2 for D (5 bases). The V end was cut by 0 bases, the J end by 4 bases, with 8 bases between. This CDR3 is built from 14 residues. Germline CDR1 SGHTA, CDR2 FQGNSA. The CDR3 is CASSLAGASDTQYF. The CDR3 nucleotides read TGTGCCAGCAGCTTAGCGGGAGCCTCAGATACGCAGTATTTT.

This chain joins TRBV7-3 and TRBJ2-3, with D possibly TRBD2 on 7 matching bases. Trimming left V 4 bases short and J 1 base short, with 18 bases between. This CDR3 is 17 amino acids long. The germline V gene has CDR1 SGHTA and CDR2 FQGTGA. The CDR3 sequence is CASSSRRGGRGTDTQYF. Here the CDR3 DNA reads TGTGCCAGCAGCTCCCGCAGGGGCGGGAGAGGCACAGATACGCAGTATTTT.

The chain joins TRBV27 to TRBJ2-1; maybe TRBD2 (6 bases). CDR3 length equals 15 residues. Germline assignment: CDR1 MNHEY and CDR2 SMNVEV (reference sequence). V lost 0 bases and J 2 bases, leaving 8 bases between the germline ends. CDR3 residues: CASSLSRGTYNEQFF. The DNA for the CDR3 is TGTGCCAGCAGTTTATCGCGGGGTACCTACAATGAGCAGTTCTTC.

The V call is TRBV13, the J call TRBJ2-7; 11 nucleotides align to TRBD2. The CDR3 has 12 amino acids. Per the germline V gene, CDR1 is PRHDT and CDR2 is FYEKMQ (reference sequence). V shed 3 bases, J shed 12 bases, and the junction held 4 bases outside the gene matches. In nucleotides, the CDR3 is TGTGCCAGCAGCTTGGTAGCGGGAGGGGTGTACTTC. Its translation is CASSLVAGGVYF. The whole variable domain, remainder taken from reference TRBV13 and TRBJ2-7, is AAGVIQSPRHLIKEKRETATLKCYPIPRHDTVYWYQQGPGQDPQFLISFYEKMQSDKGSIPDRFSAQQFSDYHSELNMSSLELGDSALYFCASSLVAGGVYFGPGTRLTVT.

The chain is built from TRBV9 and TRBJ1-5; D is possibly TRBD1 (6 bases). This CDR3 spans 15 amino acids. Germline-derived CDR1 and CDR2 are SGDLS and YYNGEE. The V and J ends lost 0 bases and 5 bases respectively, with 12 bases between them. The CDR3 nucleotides read TGTGCCAGCAGCGTAGAGGGGGAACAAGATCAGCCCCAGCATTTT. Its translation is CASSVEGEQDQPQHF.

The V gene is TRBV4-1, the J gene TRBJ2-7; 9 bases are a match to TRBD1. There are 16 residues in the CDR3. Germline CDR1 MGHRA, CDR2 YSYEKL. V was clipped by 4 bases and J by 3 bases; unmatched bases: 10. The CDR3 reads CASSPAGTGTYYEQYF. CDR3 nucleotides: TGCGCCAGCAGCCCCGCGGGGACAGGGACATACTACGAGCAGTACTTC.

The rearrangement uses TRBV5-1 and TRBJ2-7; tentatively, D is TRBD2 (6 bases). CDR3 length: 12 residues. V was shortened by 2 bases and J by 6 bases, with 9 bases between the two germline ends. Germline lookup yields CDR1 SGHRS and CDR2 YFSETQ. This CDR3 reads CASSLSRGEQYF. DNA for the CDR3: TGCGCCAGCAGCTTATCGCGGGGCGAGCAGTACTTC.

The chain is built from TRBV7-8 and TRBJ1-5; D is ambiguous. From germline, CDR1 is SGHVS and CDR2 FQNEAQ. The CDR3 has 13 residues. Trimming took 0 bases from V and 4 from J, leaving 4 bases between them. The CDR3 nucleotides are TGTGCCAGCAGCTTAGCTGAGAATCAGCCCCAGCATTTT. Residues: CASSLAENQPQHF.

This clone has only one observation. V and J are TRBV11-2 and TRBJ2-5, with TRBD2 matching 12 bases. The CDR3 has 15 amino acids. The J segment lost 4 bases and the V segment lost 0 bases, leaving 0 bases of the junction unmatched. Germline CDR1 and CDR2: SGHAT and FQNNGV. CDR3 amino acids: CASSLEGLAGETQYF. CDR3 nucleotides: TGTGCCAGCAGCTTAGAGGGACTAGCGGGAGAGACCCAGTACTTC.